This TCR beta chain was captured in a study of cytomegalovirus exposure and HLA in healthy donors. This clone was seen only once. The PCR used 60 Vbeta and 13 Jbeta primers. The repertoire was sequenced with immunoSEQ multiplex PCR; TCRdb's copy has only in-frame clones and lacks some. The sample has approximately 83,000 clones, 65% to 85% seen once. Trimming pared 1 base from V and 5 bases from J, leaving 11 bases between. CDR1 is LNHDA, CDR2 SQIVND, per germline (reference sequence). CDR3 length: 14 amino acids. This chain uses TRBV19 with TRBJ1-2; D might be TRBD1 (5 bases). The TCR sequence derives from a man between 18 and 29 years old in good health and CMV-seronegative. The source material was PBMCs. The CDR3 DNA reads as TGTGCCAGTAGTATAGTGGCAGGGCCGTATGGCTACACCTTC. This sequence encodes CASSIVAGPYGYTF.